These 25 T cell receptor gamma chains were all obtained from the same sample, sequenced in a study of intestinal T cells in coeliac disease. The TRG library came from 200 to 250 ng of biopsy DNA amplified with LymphoTrack primers. TCRdb made new clone calls on the multiplex PCR reads using CATT. Altogether some 920 gamma-chain clones are present, 48% being singletons, with the ten largest covering roughly a sixth. More than 8 formalin-fixed paraffin-embedded scrolls, each 5 µm thick, supplied each case's genomic DNA. The sequencing input was a duodenal biopsy. Source of these receptors: a human donor with celiac disease.

V gene TRGV11 combines with J gene TRGJP2. TRGV11 is marked as an open reading frame, function uncertain. V was clipped by 2 bases and J by 3 bases; unmatched bases: 18. This CDR3 has 20 residues. The CDR3 nucleotides are TGTGCCTGCTGGATTAGGCCACGCAGGACTATATATGGTAGTGATTGGATCAAGACGTTT. Its translation is CACWIRPRRTIYGSDWIKTF.

This clone was seen a few times. V is TRGV10 and J is TRGJP2. TRGV10 is given ORF status, its function remaining uncertain. The CDR3 runs 11 residues. V lost 8 bases and J lost 9; bases outside the gene matches: 4. This CDR3 is CAAWSHWIKTF. The CDR3 DNA follows: TGTGCTGCGTGGAGTCATTGGATCAAGACGTTT.

The genes are TRGV2 and TRGJ1 or TRGJ2. V dropped 0 bases and J dropped 8; count of bases not matched to a gene: 4. CDR1 and CDR2 (germline): EGSNGY, YDSYNSKV. The CDR3 runs 12 residues. In nucleotides, the CDR3 is TGTGCCACCTGGGACGGGAAAAATAAGAAACTCTTT. Encoded protein: CATWDGKNKKLF.

This clone was seen a few times. Just one base apart from a much larger clone, this may be a read error. The sample contains more than one DNA sequence encoding this CDR3. The rearrangement joins TRGV2 to TRGJ1 or TRGJ2. This CDR3 region has 9 residues. Germline CDR1 is EGSNGY and CDR2 is YDSYNSKV. V shed 6 bases, J shed 10 bases, and the junction held 3 bases outside the gene matches. The CDR3 coding sequence is TGTGCCACCTGGCCCAAGAAACTCTTT. Encoded protein: CATWPKKLF.

This chain uses TRGV4 with TRGJP2. The CDR3 spans 20 residues. Germline V gives CDR1 EGSTGY, CDR2 YDSYTSSV. The J segment lost 0 bases and the V segment lost 2 bases, leaving 18 bases of the junction unmatched. The DNA for the CDR3 is TGTGCCACCTGGGATGAAAAATACCCCCATCAATATAGTAGTGATTGGATCAAGACGTTT. Encoded protein: CATWDEKYPHQYSSDWIKTF.

The chain is built from TRGV4 and TRGJ1 or TRGJ2. Germline CDR1 is EGSTGY and CDR2 is YDSYTSSV. The CDR3 is 11 amino acids. The CDR3 bases are TGTGCACCTGGATCCGGATATAAGAAACTCTTT. It yields the protein CAPGSGYKKLF.

This clone was seen more than once but under ten times. TCRdb pairs this DNA with a much larger clone's protein that differs at residue 6, likely a read error; the protein shown was translated from the DNA. V and J are TRGV11 and TRGJ1 or TRGJ2. TRGV11 is placed among ORFs of uncertain function. The CDR3 extends over 11 amino acids. The V segment lost 10 bases and the J segment 7 bases; nucleotides outside the gene matches: 7. CDR3: CACCGGYKKLF. CDR3 DNA: TGTGCCTGCTGTGGGGGATATAAGAAACTCTTT.

This clone was seen only a few times. This chain joins TRGV2 and TRGJ1 or TRGJ2. CDR3 length equals 13 residues. After removal of 12 bases from V and 7 bases from J, the junction contained 18 bases not matched to a gene. CDR1 EGSNGY and CDR2 YDSYNSKV come from the germline V gene. The CDR3 DNA reads TGTGCCGACCTGGGACGGGCAGGCTATAAGAAACTCTTT. Encoded protein: CADLGRAGYKKLF.

This chain links TRGV2 with TRGJP2. Germline V gene sequence: CDR1 EGSNGY, CDR2 YDSYNSKV. V gave up 2 bases and J gave up 7 bases; unmatched junction bases: 19. The CDR3 has 18 amino acids. The CDR3 DNA follows: TGTGCCACCTGGGACGCCCGTTCGAATATAGTAGTTGATTGGATCAAGACGTTT. Translation gives CATWDARSNIVVDWIKTF.

This clone came up once. The chain recombines TRGV2 with TRGJ1 or TRGJ2. CDR1 EGSNGY and CDR2 YDSYNSKV come from the germline V gene. Losses at the gene ends were 12 bases for V and 0 bases for J; bases not matched to a gene: 17. The CDR3 extends over 15 amino acids. The CDR3 protein is CAHLGRARNYYKKLF. In nucleotides, the CDR3 is TGTGCCCACCTGGGACGGGCTCGGAATTATTATAAGAAACTCTTT.

The chain carries TRGV11 and TRGJP2. TRGV11 is noted as an ORF with a role that remains uncertain. J gave up 5 bases and V 0 bases, and 15 bases lay outside the gene matches. This CDR3 has 19 residues. The CDR3 coding sequence is TGTGCCTGCTGGATTAGGCACGCAGGATATATAGTAAGTGATTGGATCAAGACGTTT. This encodes CACWIRHAGYIVSDWIKTF.

This clone has only a few counts. TCRdb's entry gives the protein of a much larger clone, which mismatches this DNA's translation at residue 2, likely from a read error; the protein reported here is translated from the DNA. This CDR3 reads CTTWEPPYKKLF. In DNA, the CDR3 is TGTACCACCTGGGAACCACCTTATAAGAAACTCTTT. This chain joins TRGV4 and TRGJ1 or TRGJ2. Germline V gene sequence: CDR1 EGSTGY, CDR2 YDSYTSSV. CDR3 length: 12 amino acids.

A word on this clone: The TCRdb protein, from a much larger clone, departs from this DNA's translation at residue 9, likely by read error; the protein shown derives from the DNA. The rearrangement uses TRGV8 and TRGJ1 or TRGJ2. Germline CDR1 is VENAVY and CDR2 is YDSYNSRV. The CDR3 covers 11 residues. The CDR3 DNA reads TGTGCCACCTGGGATGGTATTAAGGAACTCTTT. Protein: CATWDGIKELF.

The rearrangement uses TRGV4 and TRGJ1 or TRGJ2. Trimming at V came to 1 base and at J to 7 bases, leaving 10 bases not matched to a gene. In germline, CDR1 is EGSTGY, CDR2 YDSYTSSV. The CDR3 loop spans 14 amino acids. The CDR3 DNA follows: TGTGCCACCTGGGATGGCTCTAGGGGGTATAAGAAACTCTTT. Translation gives CATWDGSRGYKKLF.

The chain has TRGV2 and TRGJP1. After removal of 2 bases from V and 4 bases from J, the junction contained 10 bases not matched to a gene. CDR1 is EGSNGY and CDR2 is YDSYNSKV in the germline V gene. CDR3 length equals 16 residues. The CDR3 is CATWDERRGTGWFKIF. DNA for the CDR3: TGTGCCACCTGGGACGAGCGCAGGGGCACTGGTTGGTTCAAGATATTT.

The chain uses TRGV2 and TRGJP1. Germline values: CDR1 EGSNGY, CDR2 YDSYNSKV. The CDR3 is 13 amino acids. DNA of the CDR3: TGTGCACGCCGCTGCCGACTAGGTTGGTTCAAGATATTT. It specifies CARRCRLGWFKIF.

The chain employs TRGV8 and TRGJ1 or TRGJ2. The CDR3 contains 10 residues. Germline V gives CDR1 VENAVY, CDR2 YDSYNSRV. Trimming at V came to 10 bases and at J to 11 bases, leaving 11 bases not matched to a gene. DNA of the CDR3: TGTGCCACTGGCGAAGGTGAGAAACTCTTT. Translation: CATGEGEKLF.

This rearrangement joins TRGV2 to TRGJP1. The CDR3 sequence is 17 residues long. Unmatched junction bases numbered 19, after V lost 12 bases and J lost 0 bases. The V gene's germline CDR1 is EGSNGY and CDR2 YDSYNSKV. The CDR3 sequence is CAHLGTGLNTTGWFKIF. CDR3 nucleotides: TGTGCCCACCTCGGGACGGGCCTCAATACCACTGGTTGGTTCAAGATATTT.

The V call is TRGV2, the J call TRGJP2. V lost 12 bases to trimming and J lost 5 bases; unmatched junction nucleotides: 15. Germline V gene lookup returns CDR1 EGSNGY and CDR2 YDSYNSKV. The CDR3 runs to 14 residues. The CDR3 protein is CAHLGRPSDWIKTF. DNA for the CDR3: TGTGCCCACCTGGGACGGCCCAGTGATTGGATCAAGACGTTT.

The chain employs TRGV4 and TRGJP2. Germline V gene lookup returns CDR1 EGSTGY and CDR2 YDSYTSSV. This CDR3 spans 15 amino acids. Trimming removed 12 bases from V and 0 bases from J; junction bases left unmatched: 13. The CDR3 is CAHLGHHSSDWIKTF. The CDR3 DNA reads as TGTGCCCACCTGGGACATCATAGTAGTGATTGGATCAAGACGTTT.

The V gene call is TRGV5, and the J gene call is absent. The CDR3 length is 13 residues. CDR1 is VINAFY, CDR2 YDVSNSKD, per germline. For the CDR3, the DNA is TGTGCCACCTGGGACAGGTGGATTATAAGAAAACTCTTT. Its protein is CATWDRWIIRKLF.

Only a few counts were recorded for this clone. The chain carries TRGV2 and TRGJ1 or TRGJ2. The CDR3 runs to 9 residues. Losses at the gene ends were 4 bases for V and 16 bases for J; bases not matched to a gene: 7. In germline, CDR1 is EGSNGY, CDR2 YDSYNSKV. CDR3 DNA: TGTGCCACCTGGGATAGTAACCTCTTT. It specifies CATWDSNLF.

CDR3: CAAWGSSVGFKTF. CDR3 bases: TGTGCTGCGTGGGGGAGCTCAGTTGGATTCAAGACGTTT. The rearrangement links TRGV10 to TRGJP2. TRGV10 is identified as an open reading frame with a role that is uncertain. Unmatched junction bases numbered 16, after V lost 8 bases and J lost 15 bases. This CDR3 region has 13 residues.

This clone was seen only a few times. This DNA's translation and the protein TCRdb lists, from a much larger clone, do not match at residue 7, likely due to a read error; the protein shown is translated from the DNA. This sequence joins TRGV4 and TRGJ1 or TRGJ2. Germline-derived CDR1 and CDR2 are EGSTGY and YDSYTSSV. This CDR3 comprises 9 residues. The CDR3, as DNA: TGTGCCACCTGGGTTAAGGAACTCTTT. Translation gives CATWVKELF.

This chain links TRGV10 with TRGJP2. TRGV10 is filed as an ORF, its function uncertain. V lost 12 bases to trimming and J lost 3 bases; unmatched junction nucleotides: 5. CDR3 length: 12 amino acids. The CDR3: CAAFGSDWIKTF. CDR3 DNA: TGTGCTGCCTTCGGTAGTGATTGGATCAAGACGTTT.